This T cell receptor (beta chain) was sequenced in a study of T cell repertoires in cytomegalovirus infection. The overall study: The authors used CMV epitopes that were HLA-C-restricted (recently identified) and HLA-B-restricted (well studied). Signatures in public TCR beta sequences pointed to both CMV infection and matching HLA type.

Details on this clonotype: Its antigen remains unidentified. One junction end does not reproduce the germline sequence, and a read error may be involved.

Germline values: CDR1 DFQATT, CDR2 SNEGSKA (reference sequence). This CDR3 contains 15 residues. Overall study results and limits: Public TCR beta family frequency separated CMV-and-HLA carriers, including in an independent cohort.

In TCRdb, the reads were re-called with MiXCR into one record per CDR3 protein. The table records some 920,000 distinct CDR3 sequences, approximately 31% of them present only once. The rearrangement uses TRBV20-1 and TRBJ1-5, with D possibly being TRBD1 (5 bases). The sequences come from cultured CD8+ T cells from PBMCs, collected from culture after CMV antigen stimulation. The receptor was derived from a human donor in good health (CMV status not recorded). Some clones in this sample may be carry-over from other donors' samples. This chain's CDR3 is CSAAPGPFSSQPQHF. The DNA for the CDR3 is TGCAGTGCTGCTCCGGGACCCTTTAGCAGTCAGCCCCAGCATTTT.